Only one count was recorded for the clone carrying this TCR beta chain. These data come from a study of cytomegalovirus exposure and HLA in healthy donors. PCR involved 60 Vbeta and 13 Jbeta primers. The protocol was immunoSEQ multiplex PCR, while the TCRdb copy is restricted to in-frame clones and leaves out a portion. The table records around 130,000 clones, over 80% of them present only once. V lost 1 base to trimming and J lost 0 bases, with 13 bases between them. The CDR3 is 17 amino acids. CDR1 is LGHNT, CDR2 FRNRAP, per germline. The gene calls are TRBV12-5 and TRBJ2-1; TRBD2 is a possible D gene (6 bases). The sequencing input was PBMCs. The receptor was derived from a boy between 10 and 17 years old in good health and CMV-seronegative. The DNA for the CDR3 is TGTGCTAGTGGTTTGGACCCGGGGGTTAGCTCCTACAATGAGCAGTTCTTC. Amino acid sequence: CASGLDPGVSSYNEQFF. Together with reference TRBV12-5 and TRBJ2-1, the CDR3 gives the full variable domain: DARVTQTPRHKVTEMGQEVTMRCQPILGHNTVFWYRQTMMQGLELLAYFRNRAPLDDSGMPKDRFSAEMPDATLATLKIQPSEPRDSAVYFCASGLDPGVSSYNEQFFGPGTRLTVL.